Presented here are 17 T cell receptor beta chains from one specimen sequenced in a study of blood T cells in healthy people across ages. The use of a sample-barcoded 5' primer and a J-beta primer mix characterized a second PCR of 7 to 11 cycles. TCRdb used MiXCR to reprocess the 5' RACE reads, holding one entry per CDR3 protein. Of approximately 800,000 distinct CDR3 sequences in the sample, approximately 35% were seen once. Sequenced: blood. The receptors were gathered from a man younger than 35 in good health.

This chain joins TRBV27 and TRBJ2-7; TRBD2 might be the D (5 bases). The CDR3 totals 14 residues. Trimming pared 6 bases from V and 0 bases from J, leaving 12 bases between. The germline gives CDR1 MNHEY, CDR2 SMNVEV (reference sequence). The CDR3 DNA is TGTGCCAGCAGACTCTCTGGGAGCTCCTACGAGCAGTACTTC. It translates to CASRLSGSSYEQYF.

The chain is built from TRBV20-1 and TRBJ2-7; possible D gene TRBD2, 5 bases. The CDR3 has 13 residues. With 0 bases removed from V and 6 bases from J, the gap between germline ends came to 12 bases. The germline CDR1 and CDR2 sequences are DFQATT and SNEGSKA (reference sequence). CDR3 residues: CSARDTGLPEQYF. The CDR3 region has the DNA TGCAGTGCTAGAGATACTGGACTCCCCGAGCAGTACTTC.

In the case of this clonotype: This sequence may be a read error, since a much larger clone differs from it by one base. The chain has TRBV9 and TRBJ1-2; TRBD1 might be the D (5 bases). This CDR3 has 13 residues. Deletions cut 4 bases from V and 3 bases from J, with 10 bases between. The V gene's germline CDR1 is SGDLS and CDR2 YYNGEE. CDR3 sequence: CASSTGAHYGYTF. The DNA for the CDR3 is TGTGCCAGCAGCACCGGGGCCCACTATGGCTACACCTTC.

Only a few counts were recorded for this clonotype. This chain links TRBV5-8 with TRBJ2-1, with TRBD1 matching over 8 bases. Gene TRBJ2-7 matches the end of the DNA better, so the J call may be wrong. The CDR3 length is 15 residues. Germline CDR1 reads SGHTS; CDR2 reads YDEGEE. The CDR3 DNA reads as TGTGCCAGCAGCCCTACAGGGGGTCTCTACAATGAGCAGTACTTC. Translating it yields CASSPTGGLYNEQYF.

Ten or more counts support this clonotype. The J gene is TRBJ1-2, the V gene TRBV20-1; maybe TRBD1 (6 bases). The V end was cut by 6 bases, the J end by 7 bases, with 21 bases between. Germline lookup yields CDR1 DFQATT and CDR2 SNEGSKA (reference sequence). This CDR3 is built from 14 residues. CDR3 sequence reads: CSAGGLPRGVGYTF. The CDR3 nucleotides read TGCAGTGCCGGGGGGCTGCCGAGGGGCGTTGGCTACACCTTC.

This clonotype was seen a handful of times. The chain uses TRBV28 and TRBJ2-6, with 8 bases fitting TRBD1. CDR1 and CDR2 (germline): MDHEN, SYDVKM. The CDR3 runs to 19 residues. Losses at the gene ends were 6 bases for V and 0 bases for J; bases not matched to a gene: 13. The CDR3 here is CASSRTGKSLSSGANVLTF. Written as DNA, the CDR3 is TGTGCCAGCAGCCGGACAGGGAAAAGTTTAAGCTCTGGGGCCAACGTCCTGACTTTC.

This clonotype appeared a few times. The chain carries TRBV20-1 and TRBJ1-6, with 9 bases that match TRBD1. Germline loops: CDR1 DFQATT, CDR2 SNEGSKA (reference sequence). This CDR3 comprises 14 residues. Germline trimming cut 7 bases from V and 13 bases from J; bases unmatched to any gene: 14. The DNA for the CDR3 is TGCAGTGTCAAAAGACAGGGGGATTTGTCTCCCCTCCACTTT. Translating gives CSVKRQGDLSPLHF.

This clonotype showed up just once. The junction departs from the called germline gene at one end, perhaps through a read error. The chain recombines TRBV12-3 or TRBV12-4 with TRBJ2-3; D may be TRBD1 or TRBD2 (5 bases each). The CDR3 totals 13 residues. Written as DNA, the CDR3 is TGTGCCTGCAGTATAACCAGGGAGGATACGCAGTATTTT. It translates to CACSITREDTQYF.

The rearrangement links TRBV20-1 to TRBJ2-5; D gene ambiguous. V lost 0 bases, J lost 6 bases, and 17 bases lay in between. The CDR3 is 15 amino acids. CDR1 and CDR2 from the germline V gene are DFQATT and SNEGSKA (reference sequence). This chain's CDR3 is CSARDGEGFEKTQYF. CDR3 in DNA: TGCAGTGCTAGAGATGGTGAAGGTTTTGAAAAGACCCAGTACTTC.

V usage is TRBV27 and J usage is TRBJ1-4; D is unresolved. From germline, CDR1 is MNHEY and CDR2 SMNVEV (reference sequence). The CDR3 extends over 13 amino acids. The V end lost 8 bases, the J end lost 12 bases, and 19 bases lay between the germline ends. CDR3 loop: CASRPNDKCELFF. CDR3 nucleotide sequence: TGTGCCAGCCGCCCTAACGACAAATGCGAACTGTTTTTT.

This clonotype was detected a few times. The chain has TRBV4-3 and TRBJ1-2; D unresolved. The CDR3 length is 15 residues. V was cut by 2 bases and J by 8 bases, with 18 bases left in between. Germline V lookup: CDR1 LGHNA, CDR2 YSLEER. CDR3 nucleotide sequence: TGCGCCAGCAGCCAAACCGCGCTAGGACCGAGGGGCTACACCTTC. Translation: CASSQTALGPRGYTF.

This clonotype was seen repeatedly, ten times or more. V is TRBV15 and J is TRBJ2-3; 8 bases map to TRBD2. The CDR3 has 16 amino acids. CDR1 and CDR2 (germline): LNHNV, YYDKDF (reference sequence). V trimming: 2 bases; J trimming: 0 bases; junction bases outside the gene matches: 4. This CDR3 reads CATSRHSGASTDTQYF. Here the CDR3 DNA reads TGTGCCACCAGCAGACATAGCGGGGCCAGCACAGATACGCAGTATTTT.

This clonotype was observed many times. This rearrangement joins TRBV12-3 or TRBV12-4 to TRBJ2-5; 10 bases align to TRBD1. The CDR3 is 15 residues long. Unmatched junction bases numbered 4, after V lost 1 base and J lost 5 bases. Here the CDR3 reads CASSLGQGALETQYF. The CDR3 DNA reads as TGTGCCAGCAGTTTAGGACAGGGGGCTTTGGAGACCCAGTACTTC.

The table lists this clonotype with a few counts. This chain joins TRBV5-1 and TRBJ1-1; D gene uncertain. The ends were cut back, 3 bases at V and 4 bases at J, with 19 bases in the middle. The CDR3 covers 16 residues. Germline CDR1 is SGHRS and CDR2 is YFSETQ. The CDR3, as DNA: TGCGCCAGCAGCTCCGTCGGGATGACGTCGACCACTGAAGCTTTCTTT. Amino acids: CASSSVGMTSTTEAFF.

This clonotype was seen a few times. The chain has TRBV12-3 or TRBV12-4 and TRBJ1-2; D remains ambiguous. The V gene lost 6 bases and the J gene lost 7 bases, with 15 bases spanning the gap. CDR3 length equals 13 residues. The CDR3 region is CASSTGTYLGYTF. In DNA form, the CDR3 reads TGTGCCAGCAGCACGGGAACCTATCTTGGCTACACCTTC.

This clonotype was picked up a small number of times. J is TRBJ1-5 and V is TRBV20-1; D is unresolved. Trimming pared 2 bases from V and 4 bases from J, leaving 15 bases between. The length of the CDR3 is 15 residues. Germline V gene lookup returns CDR1 DFQATT and CDR2 SNEGSKA (reference sequence). The CDR3 bases are TGCAGTGCTAGAAATCACGCAGGTCGTAATCAGCCCCAGCATTTT. It is translated as CSARNHAGRNQPQHF.

On this clonotype itself: A much larger clone differs by one base, so this may be a read error. The chain uses TRBV28 and TRBJ2-1, with 9 positions matching TRBD2. Matching the DNA end better, TRBJ2-7 makes the J call doubtful. In germline, CDR1 is MDHEN, CDR2 SYDVKM. The CDR3 contains 13 residues. Here the CDR3 DNA reads TGTGCCAGTCGGTCGAGCGGGGGGAATGAGCAGTACTTC. This translates into CASRSSGGNEQYF.